The rows below give T cell receptor beta chains drawn from one sample of a study of beta chain features in type 1 diabetes. Repertoires were generated with immunoSEQ multiplex PCR, while TCRdb's copy carries only in-frame clones and drops some. Among under 400,000 clones, roughly 12% were seen once, and the ten largest hold 0.0085% to 0.012%. Sequences were obtained from naive CD4+ T cells from blood. These receptors were taken from a woman under 30 with type 1 diabetes. The CDR3 runs from the conserved cysteine through the conserved F or W. A D gene is named only where the DNA matches it firmly. Clone size, where shown, is once, few, many, or a class for clones that have expanded.

.,TRBJ1-2,TRBD1,TRBV28,14,TGTGCCAGCAGTTCCACCGGGGACAGCTATGGCTACACCTTC,CASSSTGDSYGYTF
few,TRBJ2-7,.,TRBV7-9,13,TGTGCCAGCAGCCCCCAGCAGGGGAACGAGCAGTACTTC,CASSPQQGNEQYF
.,TRBJ2-1,TRBD1,TRBV14,15,TGTGCCAGCAGCCCCTCGACAGGGTATTACAATGAGCAGTTCTTC,CASSPSTGYYNEQFF
.,TRBJ2-1,.,TRBV15,16,TGTGCCACCAGCAGAGGTACAGCAAGATACTACAATGAGCAGTTCTTC,CATSRGTARYYNEQFF
few,TRBJ2-3,TRBD2,TRBV7-9,15,TGTGCCAGCAGCTCCCTTAGCGGGGCCACAGATACGCAGTATTTT,CASSSLSGATDTQYF
.,TRBJ2-7,.,TRBV23-1,12,TGCGCCAGCAGTAGGGGTCCCCACGAGCAGTACTTC,CASSRGPHEQYF
.,TRBJ1-1,.,TRBV6-5,14,TGTGCCAGCAGTGGCCGGGGGGGTAACACTGAAGCTTTCTTT,CASSGRGGNTEAFF
.,TRBJ2-3,TRBD1,TRBV7-2,16,TGTGCCAGCAGCTTAACGGGGACAGGGTTGACAGATACGCAGTATTTT,CASSLTGTGLTDTQYF
few,TRBJ2-7,.,TRBV21-1,15,TGTGCCAGCAGCACACGAAATGGGCCTCGACACGAGCAGTACTTC,CASSTRNGPRHEQYF
few,TRBJ1-1,TRBD1,TRBV6-5,14,TGTGCCAGCAGTTACGAACAGGGGCGGAAGCAAGCTTTCTTT,CASSYEQGRKQAFF
.,TRBJ2-7,.,TRBV5-1,14,TGCGCCAGCAGCTTGCCCAGGGATGGGTACGAGCAGTACTTC,CASSLPRDGYEQYF
.,TRBJ1-3,.,TRBV29-1,13,TGCAGCGTCGCCGACTCGGGAGGAAACACCATATATTTT,CSVADSGGNTIYF
few,TRBJ2-4,TRBD2,TRBV7-2,16,TGTGCCAGCAGCTCTTCTAGCGGGGGGGCCGGGTACATTCAGTACTTC,CASSSSSGGAGYIQYF
few,TRBJ2-1,TRBD2,TRBV19,15,TGTGCCACTAAATCCGGGACTAGCGGCTCCAATGAGCAGTTCTTC,CATKSGTSGSNEQFF
few,TRBJ2-5,.,TRBV27,14,TGTGCCACCAAGCTGGAGTTCTTCCAAGAGACCCAGTACTTC,CATKLEFFQETQYF
.,TRBJ1-6,TRBD1,TRBV7-2,15,TGTGCCAGCAGCCAGAGGGGACAGTATAATTCACCCCTCCACTTT,CASSQRGQYNSPLHF
few,TRBJ2-7,.,TRBV28,14,TGTGCCAGCAGTTTACAGTTGGGGCCTTACGAGCAGTACTTC,CASSLQLGPYEQYF
.,TRBJ2-1,TRBD2,TRBV14,15,TGTGCCAGCAGCTCCGGGACTAGCTCCTACAATGAGCAGTTCTTC,CASSSGTSSYNEQFF
few,TRBJ2-3,TRBD1,TRBV28,18,TGTGCCAGCAGTTTAGCGGGGACAGGGAGAGGGGGCACAGATACGCAGTATTTT,CASSLAGTGRGGTDTQYF
few,TRBJ1-5,.,TRBV6-6,14,TGTGCCAGCAGCTCAGGCGGGAGCAATCAGCCCCAGCATTTT,CASSSGGSNQPQHF
.,TRBJ1-1,.,TRBV7-3,13,TGTGCCAGCAGCCGCGCAGGGAACACTGAAGCTTTCTTT,CASSRAGNTEAFF
few,TRBJ2-7,.,TRBV7-9,13,TGTGCCAGCAGTAAGGGACAACCCTACGAGCAGTACTTC,CASSKGQPYEQYF
few,TRBJ2-3,.,TRBV5-1,13,TGCGCCAGCAGCCTCCCCGGAGCAGATACGCAGTATTTT,CASSLPGADTQYF
.,TRBJ2-7,.,TRBV19,14,TGTGCCAGTAGCATGAGGGGACTTTGGTCGGAGCAGTACTTC,CASSMRGLWSEQYF
.,TRBJ2-5,.,TRBV19,13,TGTGCCAGTAGTCGCCTAGTCGGGGAGACCCAGTACTTC,CASSRLVGETQYF
few,TRBJ2-3,TRBD2,TRBV7-2,16,TGTGCCAGCAGCTCCGGGACTAGCGGGTCCACAGATACGCAGTATTTT,CASSSGTSGSTDTQYF
.,TRBJ1-4,.,TRBV30,15,TGTGCCTGGAGACCATCCCGCCCAGAGTATGAAAAACTATTTTTT,CAWRPSRPEYEKLFF
.,TRBJ2-3,TRBD2,TRBV5-1,16,TGCGCCAGCAGCTCGGGGACTAGCGGTACGATAGATACGCAGTATTTT,CASSSGTSGTIDTQYF
.,TRBJ2-3,TRBD2,TRBV5-1,14,TGCGCCAGCAGGTTACTAGCGGGGACAGATACGCAGTATTTT,CASRLLAGTDTQYF
.,TRBJ2-7,.,TRBV29-1,11,TGCAGCGTTGCAGGGACCTACGAGCAGTACTTC,CSVAGTYEQYF
.,TRBJ1-2,.,TRBV5-1,12,TGCGCCAGCAGCTTGGATATCTATGGCTACACCTTC,CASSLDIYGYTF
.,TRBJ2-1,.,TRBV5-1,16,TGCGCCAGCAGCTTGGATCCCGGGTCTGCCTACAATGAGCAGTTCTTC,CASSLDPGSAYNEQFF
few,TRBJ2-7,.,TRBV7-9,14,TGTGCCAGCAGCTTAGCTACAGGGACCTACGAGCAGTACTTC,CASSLATGTYEQYF
.,TRBJ1-1,.,TRBV7-2,13,TGTGCCAGCAGCTTCGAGCAGAACACTGAAGCTTTCTTT,CASSFEQNTEAFF
.,TRBJ1-4,TRBD1,TRBV7-9,14,TGTGCCAGCAGTCTACAGGGGTCGGAGGGAAAACTGTTTTTT,CASSLQGSEGKLFF
few,TRBJ1-1,.,TRBV7-2,12,TGTGCCACCGGCAGGAGCGGCACTGAAGCTTTCTTT,CATGRSGTEAFF
.,TRBJ2-5,.,TRBV7-9,13,TGTGCCAGCAGTACCCTAGCGCCGGAGACCCAGTACTTC,CASSTLAPETQYF
few,TRBJ1-1,TRBD1,TRBV29-1,14,TGCAGCGCCAGACAGGGGGCGGTGAACACTGAAGCTTTCTTT,CSARQGAVNTEAFF
few,TRBJ2-3,TRBD2,TRBV30,14,TGTGCCGTGCAATCGGGAGGTAGGACAGATACGCAGTATTTT,CAVQSGGRTDTQYF
.,TRBJ2-7,.,TRBV10-3,14,TGTGCCATCAGTGAGTCGAGCGCCGGGTACGAGCAGTACTTC,CAISESSAGYEQYF
.,TRBJ2-7,TRBD1,TRBV6-1,15,TGTGCCAGCAGTGAAGTAAGGGGGCCTACCTACGAGCAGTACTTC,CASSEVRGPTYEQYF
few,TRBJ1-5,.,TRBV5-1,13,TGCGCCAGCAGCTTAGACGGGAATCAGCCCCAGCATTTT,CASSLDGNQPQHF
few,TRBJ1-2,.,TRBV18,13,TGTGCCAGCTCAACCGACCGGGACTATGGCTACACCTTC,CASSTDRDYGYTF
.,TRBJ1-1,.,TRBV18,13,TGTGCCAGCTCGCAAGATCAGGGGACTGAAGCTTTCTTT,CASSQDQGTEAFF
.,TRBJ2-1,TRBD2,TRBV7-2,15,TGTGCCAGCAGCTTAGTGTCGAGCGGGGTGAGTGAGCAGTTCTTC,CASSLVSSGVSEQFF
.,TRBJ2-3,.,TRBV11-2,12,TGTGCCAGCAGCCCGAGGACACATACGCAGTATTTT,CASSPRTHTQYF
.,TRBJ1-3,.,TRBV2,15,TGTGCCAGCAGTGATGGACACGTCTCTGGAAACACCATATATTTT,CASSDGHVSGNTIYF
few,TRBJ1-2,.,TRBV7-2,12,TGTGCCAGCAGCTCCCTATACTATGGCTACACCTTC,CASSSLYYGYTF
few,TRBJ2-7,.,TRBV7-2,15,TGTGCCAGCAGCCCTGACAGCTACCCGACCTACGAGCAGTACTTC,CASSPDSYPTYEQYF
once,TRBJ2-1,TRBD1,TRBV7-9,16,TGTGCCAGCAGTTATACTCCGGGACAGGGGGTTTATGAGCAGTTCTTC,CASSYTPGQGVYEQFF
few,TRBJ2-7,TRBD2,TRBV6-6,14,TGTGCCAGCAGTTACCCGGCAGGGAGGGACGAGCAGTACTTC,CASSYPAGRDEQYF
few,TRBJ2-7,TRBD2,TRBV29-1,14,TGCAGCGTTGGGACCCGCCTAGCGGCCTACGAGCAGTACTTC,CSVGTRLAAYEQYF
.,TRBJ2-5,TRBD2,TRBV19,16,TGTGCCAGTAGTAGGGACCTAGCGGGGGACCAAGAGACCCAGTACTTC,CASSRDLAGDQETQYF
few,TRBJ1-2,TRBD1,TRBV7-9,14,TGTGCCAGCAGCTTACTCCAGGGGGGCTATGGCTACACCTTC,CASSLLQGGYGYTF
few,TRBJ2-5,.,TRBV5-1,15,TGCGCCAGCAGTAACGTGGCGGCTACCCAAGAGACCCAGTACTTC,CASSNVAATQETQYF
.,TRBJ2-1,.,TRBV5-1,13,TGCGCCAGCTCCGGATTTACTACGAATGAGCAGTTCTTC,CASSGFTTNEQFF
.,TRBJ1-5,.,TRBV19,12,TGTGCCACCCAACTCTGGAATCAGCCCCAGCATTTT,CATQLWNQPQHF